The source of this TCR beta chain is a study of blood T cell repertoires in COVID-19. Germline CDR1 is LGHDT and CDR2 is YNNKEL (reference sequence). The germline V and J ends were trimmed by 0 bases and 3 bases, with 9 bases remaining between them. The CDR3 contains 14 residues. Sequenced by immunoSEQ multiplex PCR; TCRdb stores in-frame clones only, minus some. The sample records over 150,000 clones, roughly 79% being singletons. Material for sequencing was peripheral blood. The rearrangement uses TRBV3-1 (or the pseudogene TRBV3-2) and TRBJ2-7, with D maybe TRBD2 (6 bases). The source of this sequence is a woman of 80 years or more with COVID-19, enrolled during active disease. The CDR3 DNA reads TGTGCCAGCAGCCAAGAACTAGCAGTCTACGAGCAGTACTTC. Translation gives CASSQELAVYEQYF.